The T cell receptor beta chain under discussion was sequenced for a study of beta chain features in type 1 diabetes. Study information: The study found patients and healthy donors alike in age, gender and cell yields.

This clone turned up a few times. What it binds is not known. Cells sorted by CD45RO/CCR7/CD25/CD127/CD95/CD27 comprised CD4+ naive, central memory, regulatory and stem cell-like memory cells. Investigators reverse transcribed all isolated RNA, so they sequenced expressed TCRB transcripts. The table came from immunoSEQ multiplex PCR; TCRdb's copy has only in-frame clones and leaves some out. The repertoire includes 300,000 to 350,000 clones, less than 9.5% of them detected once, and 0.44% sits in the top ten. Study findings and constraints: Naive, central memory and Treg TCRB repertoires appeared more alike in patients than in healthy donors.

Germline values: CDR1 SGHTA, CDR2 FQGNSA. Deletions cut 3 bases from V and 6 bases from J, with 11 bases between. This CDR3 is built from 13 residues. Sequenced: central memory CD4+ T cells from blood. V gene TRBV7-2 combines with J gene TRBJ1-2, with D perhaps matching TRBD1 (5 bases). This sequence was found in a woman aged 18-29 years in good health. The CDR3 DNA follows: TGTGCCAGCAGCTTGGAATTGGGGCATGGCTACACCTTC. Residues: CASSLELGHGYTF. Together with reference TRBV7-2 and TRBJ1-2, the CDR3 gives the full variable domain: GAGVSQSPSNKVTEKGKDVELRCDPISGHTALYWYRQSLGQGLEFLIYFQGNSAPDKSGLPSDRFSAERTGGSVSTLTIQRTQQEDSAVYLCASSLELGHGYTFGSGTRLTVV.